Presented here are 3 T cell receptor beta chains from one specimen sequenced in a study of blood T cells in healthy people across ages. Using a J-beta primer mix together with a sample-barcoded 5' primer, a second PCR was run for roughly 7 to 11 cycles. Each CDR3 protein is one row after TCRdb ran MiXCR on the 5' RACE reads. Among about 1.7 million distinct CDR3 sequences listed, over 25% were seen once. Sequencing used blood. These receptors originate from a woman aged 30 to 39 in good health.

J is TRBJ2-4 and V is TRBV11-2, with D unresolved. Germline V gene sequence: CDR1 SGHAT, CDR2 FQNNGV. The CDR3 is 15 residues long. V was cut by 0 bases and J by 10 bases, with 16 bases left in between. The CDR3 spells CASSLDLPARAIQYF. The CDR3 nucleotides are TGTGCCAGCAGCTTAGATCTTCCGGCAAGGGCTATTCAGTACTTC.

This clonotype was observed a few times. The chain carries TRBV5-1 and TRBJ1-1, with a possible D match to TRBD1 (5 bases). Per germline, CDR1 SGHRS and CDR2 YFSETQ. The CDR3 runs 16 residues. V was trimmed by 0 bases and J by 5 bases, leaving 17 bases between them. CDR3 nucleotide sequence: TGCGCCAGCAGCTTGGGCCTAGAGGGGAGAGGGACTGAAGCTTTCTTT. The encoded protein is CASSLGLEGRGTEAFF.

The CDR3 reads CASSLGNVAGGLTDEQFF. DNA of the CDR3: TGTGCCAGCAGCTTGGGAAATGTAGCGGGGGGGCTTACCGATGAGCAGTTCTTC. The chain links TRBV7-2 to TRBJ2-1; TRBD2 aligns across 11 bases. The CDR3 is 18 amino acids. V shed 3 bases, J shed 8 bases, and the junction held 15 bases outside the gene matches. Germline V gene data show CDR1 as SGHTA and CDR2 as FQGNSA.